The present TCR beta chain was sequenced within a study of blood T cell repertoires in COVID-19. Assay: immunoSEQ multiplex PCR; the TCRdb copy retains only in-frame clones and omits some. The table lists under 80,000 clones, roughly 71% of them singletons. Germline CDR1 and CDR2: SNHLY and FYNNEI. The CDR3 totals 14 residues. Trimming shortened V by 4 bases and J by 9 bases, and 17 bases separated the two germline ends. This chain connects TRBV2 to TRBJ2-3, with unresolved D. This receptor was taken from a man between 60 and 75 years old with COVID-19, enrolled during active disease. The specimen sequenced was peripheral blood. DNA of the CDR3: TGTGCCAGCAGTGCGATGACTCTCGATGACACGCAGTATTTT. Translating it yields CASSAMTLDDTQYF.